This entry concerns a single TCR beta chain. Antigen unknown. The sample is drawn from a study of cytomegalovirus exposure and HLA in healthy donors. Notes on the study in general: Most sequenced TCRs were rare (though some public TCRs occurred in many donors).

The V and J ends lost 2 bases and 7 bases respectively, with 17 bases between them. CDR3 length: 15 amino acids. Germline CDR1 SGHTA, CDR2 FQGTGA. PCR involved 60 Vbeta and 13 Jbeta primers. Only in-frame clones appear in the TCRdb table, and some are missing; sequencing was by immunoSEQ multiplex PCR. The repertoire consists of 110,000 to 150,000 clones, with roughly 71% occurring once and the leading ten covering 6% to 8.5%. The origin of this receptor is a man aged 25 to 45 in good health and CMV-seronegative. The chain is built from TRBV7-3 and TRBJ1-2; D might be TRBD1 (5 bases). Source material: PBMCs. The CDR3 DNA sequence: TGTGCCAGCAGCTTAGAAGCGGGACCCCATTCTGGCTACACCTTC. This translates into CASSLEAGPHSGYTF.